These 27 T cell receptor beta chains were all obtained from the same sample, sequenced in a study of cytomegalovirus exposure and HLA in healthy donors. The PCR contained 60 Vbeta and 13 Jbeta primers. The protocol was immunoSEQ multiplex PCR, while the TCRdb copy is restricted to in-frame clones and leaves out a portion. Of about 160,000 clones in the sample, approximately 85% are singletons; the top ten hold approximately 2.3%. The specimen was PBMCs. The receptor set was obtained from a man younger than 35 in good health and CMV-seropositive.

The chain is built from TRBV6-5 and TRBJ1-1; D might be TRBD1 (5 bases). The CDR3 totals 14 residues. Germline V gene lookup returns CDR1 MNHEY and CDR2 SVGAGI. With 5 bases removed from V and 5 bases from J, the gap between germline ends came to 15 bases. CDR3 residues: CASSNHRGETEAFF. The DNA for the CDR3 is TGTGCCAGCAGTAACCATCGGGGGGAGACTGAAGCTTTCTTT.

The CDR3 loop is CASSVGQLTEAFF. The DNA for the CDR3 is TGTGCCAGTAGTGTGGGACAGCTCACTGAAGCTTTCTTT. The chain is built from TRBV19 and TRBJ1-1, with TRBD1 identical over 7 bases. V was pared by 5 bases and J by 4 bases, with 4 bases of the junction left unmatched. Germline V CDR1 and CDR2: LNHDA, SQIVND (reference sequence). This CDR3 region has 13 residues.

The V call is TRBV11-1, the J call TRBJ1-1, with D possibly matching TRBD1 (6 bases). V lost 5 bases, J lost 0 bases, and 16 bases lay in between. Per the germline V gene, CDR1 is SGHAT and CDR2 is FQDESV (reference sequence). CDR3 size: 16 residues. The CDR3 reads CASSDRGSSLNTEAFF. The CDR3 region has the DNA TGTGCCAGCAGCGATAGGGGGAGCAGCTTGAACACTGAAGCTTTCTTT.

The chain recombines TRBV5-4 with TRBJ1-1; possibly TRBD1 for D (5 bases). The ends were cut back, 4 bases at V and 7 bases at J, with 14 bases in the middle. Germline V lookup: CDR1 SGHNT, CDR2 YYREEE (reference sequence). The CDR3 totals 13 residues. The CDR3: CASSPEVGGEAFF. As DNA, the CDR3 is TGTGCCAGCAGCCCGGAGGTGGGGGGTGAAGCTTTCTTT.

Comments on this clone: Sequence at one end of the junction differs from germline and may be a read error. V is TRBV7-9 and J is TRBJ2-6; weak D call: TRBD1 (5 bases). This CDR3 comprises 14 residues. Per germline, CDR1 SEHNR and CDR2 FQNEAQ (reference sequence). The CDR3 protein is CASSLGSGANGLTF. CDR3 in DNA: TGTGCCAGCAGCTTAGGCTCTGGGGCCAACGGCCTGACTTTC.

The chain carries TRBV7-2 and TRBJ2-4; TRBD1 matches 9 bases. The CDR3 totals 16 residues. J was trimmed by 6 bases and V by 5 bases; bases with no gene match: 11. Germline values: CDR1 SGHTA, CDR2 FQGNSA. The CDR3 DNA reads as TGTGCCAGCAGCGTACCGCTGGGACAGGGTTTAAACATTCAGTACTTC. This encodes CASSVPLGQGLNIQYF.

V and J are TRBV7-2 and TRBJ2-7; maybe TRBD1 (5 bases). The CDR3 consists of 15 residues. Germline CDR1 and CDR2: SGHTA and FQGNSA. Trimming took off 5 bases at V and 0 bases at J, with 14 bases between the two ends. The DNA of the CDR3 is TGTGCCAGCAGCCCAGGGTCGTGGAACTCCTACGAGCAGTACTTC. Translating gives CASSPGSWNSYEQYF. The full variable domain, in which reference TRBV7-2 and TRBJ2-7 provide the parts outside the CDR3, is GAGVSQSPSNKVTEKGKDVELRCDPISGHTALYWYRQSLGQGLEFLIYFQGNSAPDKSGLPSDRFSAERTGGSVSTLTIQRTQQEDSAVYLCASSPGSWNSYEQYFGPGTRLTVT.

V is TRBV2 and J is TRBJ2-5, with 12 bases lining up with TRBD1. The last part of the DNA fits TRBJ2-7 better; the J call may be wrong. Germline V gene lookup returns CDR1 SNHLY and CDR2 FYNNEI. There are 16 residues in the CDR3. The CDR3 sequence is CASRGQGARGSYEQYF. The CDR3 DNA is TGTGCCAGCAGGGGACAGGGGGCGCGTGGCTCCTACGAGCAGTACTTC.

The CDR3 spells CASQIEFGSGYEQYF. CDR3 sequence (DNA): TGTGCCAGCCAAATAGAATTTGGGAGCGGCTACGAGCAGTACTTC. V is TRBV27 and J is TRBJ2-7; D possibly corresponds to TRBD2 (5 bases). Germline V lookup: CDR1 MNHEY, CDR2 SMNVEV (reference sequence). The CDR3 is made up of 15 amino acids. Trimming shortened V by 8 bases and J by 3 bases, and 20 bases separated the two germline ends.

The V and J genes are TRBV9 and TRBJ1-2; 7 bases are a match to TRBD1. The CDR3 length is 12 residues. Germline CDR1 and CDR2: SGDLS and YYNGEE. V shed 7 bases and J 7 bases; nucleotides not matched to a gene: 7. CDR3 residues: CASDRVAGGYTF. The CDR3 DNA sequence: TGTGCCAGCGACAGGGTTGCGGGTGGCTACACCTTC.

This clone came up once. The V call is TRBV4-2, the J call TRBJ2-3; perhaps TRBD2 as D (5 bases). The CDR3 covers 12 residues. CDR1 and CDR2 (germline): LGHNA, YNFKEQ. Trimming shortened V by 1 base and J by 6 bases, and 5 bases separated the two germline ends. CDR3 protein: CASSQGGDTQYF. In DNA, the CDR3 is TGTGCCAGCAGCCAAGGCGGGGATACGCAGTATTTT.

The chain is built from TRBV5-1 and TRBJ1-2; possibly TRBD1 for D (5 bases). CDR1 SGHRS and CDR2 YFSETQ come from the germline V gene. The CDR3 has 14 amino acids. Trimming shortened V by 0 bases and J by 6 bases, and 12 bases separated the two germline ends. CDR3 loop: CASSLAWQGDGYTF. CDR3 DNA: TGCGCCAGCAGCTTGGCCTGGCAGGGTGATGGCTACACCTTC.

This chain connects TRBV6-1 to TRBJ1-2; TRBD1 might be the D (6 bases). Germline V gene lookup returns CDR1 MNHNS and CDR2 SASEGT. This CDR3 has 15 amino acids. Trimming cost V 2 bases and J 2 bases, with 12 bases left between them. The CDR3 loop is CASSESAGANYGYTF. The CDR3 region has the DNA TGTGCCAGCAGTGAAAGTGCAGGGGCAAACTATGGCTACACCTTC.

V is TRBV4-1 and J is TRBJ2-3, with TRBD2 matching over 11 bases. The CDR3 has 16 amino acids. V lost 2 bases to trimming and J lost 2 bases; unmatched junction nucleotides: 3. The germline V gene has CDR1 MGHRA and CDR2 YSYEKL. The CDR3 DNA reads TGCGCCAGCAGCCAACTAGCGGGGGGACTCACAGATACGCAGTATTTT. Translation: CASSQLAGGLTDTQYF.

V is TRBV5-6 and J is TRBJ2-7, with D possibly being TRBD1 (5 bases). The V and J ends lost 0 bases and 8 bases respectively, with 12 bases between them. The length of the CDR3 is 13 residues. Germline-derived CDR1 and CDR2 are SGHDT and YYEEEE. The CDR3 nucleotides are TGTGCCAGCAGCTTGGGGCAGGGCTTTAAGCAGTACTTC. This gives the protein CASSLGQGFKQYF. Complete variable domain (other parts from reference TRBV5-6 and TRBJ2-7): DAGVTQSPTHLIKTRGQQVTLRCSPKSGHDTVSWYQQALGQGPQFIFQYYEEEERQRGNFPDRFSGHQFPNYSSELNVNALLLGDSALYLCASSLGQGFKQYFGPGTRLTVT.

This chain links TRBV27 with TRBJ2-1; 8 bases align to TRBD2. Germline V gene lookup returns CDR1 MNHEY and CDR2 SMNVEV (reference sequence). The CDR3 totals 14 residues. J lost 6 bases, V lost 5 bases, and 6 bases had no gene match. The CDR3 protein is CASSIAGLRNEQFF. The CDR3 nucleotides are TGTGCCAGCAGTATAGCGGGACTTCGCAATGAGCAGTTCTTC.

V usage is TRBV6-1 and J usage is TRBJ2-4; a possible D gene is TRBD2 (6 bases). Germline-derived CDR1 and CDR2 are MNHNS and SASEGT. The CDR3 spans 15 residues. Trimming removed 2 bases at V and 8 bases at J, with 16 bases between. CDR3 DNA sequence: TGTGCCAGCAGTGAACGGAGAACAAGGAGGGACATTCAGTACTTC. Translated, it gives CASSERRTRRDIQYF.

The chain has TRBV2 and TRBJ2-3, with a weak D call TRBD2 (6 bases). Germline CDR1 reads SNHLY; CDR2 reads FYNNEI. Deletions cut 9 bases from V and 2 bases from J, with 15 bases between. The CDR3 runs to 14 residues. The CDR3 DNA sequence: TGTGCCAGTCGTCCGGGACTGTACACAGATACGCAGTATTTT. It yields the protein CASRPGLYTDTQYF.

The chain has TRBV9 and TRBJ2-2; 9 nucleotides align to TRBD1. The CDR3 has 17 amino acids. The J segment lost 5 bases and the V segment lost 5 bases, leaving 13 bases of the junction unmatched. Germline loops: CDR1 SGDLS, CDR2 YYNGEE. The DNA of the CDR3 is TGTGCCAGCAGTAACCCTTCCGGGACAGGGTGGACCGGGGAGCTGTTTTTT. Amino acids: CASSNPSGTGWTGELFF.

The chain combines TRBV5-1 with TRBJ2-3; a possible D gene is TRBD2 (7 bases). The ends were cut back, 0 bases at V and 6 bases at J, with 11 bases in the middle. Per the germline V gene, CDR1 is SGHRS and CDR2 is YFSETQ. The CDR3 runs 14 residues. Here the CDR3 reads CASSLEGGADTQYF. As DNA, the CDR3 is TGCGCCAGCAGCTTGGAGGGGGGGGCTGATACGCAGTATTTT. The full variable domain, completed using reference TRBV5-1 and TRBJ2-3, is KAGVTQTPRYLIKTRGQQVTLSCSPISGHRSVSWYQQTPGQGLQFLFEYFSETQRNKGNFPGRFSGRQFSNSRSEMNVSTLELGDSALYLCASSLEGGADTQYFGPGTRLTVL.

Comments on this clone: Other DNA sequences in this sample translate to the same CDR3. The chain has TRBV7-9 and TRBJ2-5, with 10 positions matching TRBD1. After removal of 9 bases from V and 1 base from J, the junction contained 8 bases not matched to a gene. The CDR3 runs 15 residues. Germline V CDR1 and CDR2: SEHNR, FQNEAQ (reference sequence). CDR3 loop: CASSRDRGTQETQYF. The CDR3 region has the DNA TGTGCCAGTTCCCGGGACAGGGGAACCCAAGAGACCCAGTACTTC.

The V call is TRBV27, the J call TRBJ1-5, with TRBD1 identical over 9 bases. The CDR3 spans 21 residues. Germline lookup yields CDR1 MNHEY and CDR2 SMNVEV (reference sequence). With 6 bases clipped from V and 0 bases from J, the junction kept 21 bases outside the gene matches. The CDR3 DNA reads as TGTGCCAGCAGCCCCCCTAATTGGACAGGGGAATTTTACTATAGCAATCAGCCCCAGCATTTT. As protein: CASSPPNWTGEFYYSNQPQHF.

This clone has only a few counts. The rearrangement uses TRBV6-4 and TRBJ2-1; the match to TRBD1 covers 8 bases. The CDR3 totals 13 residues. Germline assignment: CDR1 MRHNA and CDR2 SNTAGT. V gave up 4 bases and J gave up 6 bases; unmatched junction bases: 2. CDR3 sequence (DNA): TGTGCCAGCAGTGGTACAGGGGGCAATGAGCAGTTCTTC. Translated: CASSGTGGNEQFF.

This chain links TRBV21-1 with TRBJ1-5. TRBV21-1 has pseudogene status. This CDR3 is 18 amino acids long. CDR3 sequence: CASSPRDFLTYSNQPQHF. The CDR3 nucleotides read TGTGCCAGCAGCCCACGGGACTTTCTGACGTATAGCAATCAGCCCCAGCATTTT.

The chain joins TRBV6-5 to TRBJ2-3; TRBD2 aligns across 8 bases. V gave up 4 bases and J gave up 4 bases; unmatched junction bases: 7. CDR3 length equals 15 residues. Germline CDR1 reads MNHEY; CDR2 reads SVGAGI. The chain's CDR3 is CASSSMAGGSDTQYF. As DNA, the CDR3 is TGTGCCAGCAGTTCGATGGCGGGGGGCTCAGATACGCAGTATTTT.

The CDR3 region has the DNA TGTGCCAGCAGTGATTGGGGGCAGGATCAGCCCCAGCATTTT. This encodes CASSDWGQDQPQHF. The rearrangement joins TRBV2 to TRBJ1-5; TRBD1 might be the D (6 bases). In germline, CDR1 is SNHLY, CDR2 FYNNEI. Trimming cost V 3 bases and J 5 bases, with 11 bases left between them. This CDR3 has 14 amino acids.

The chain is built from TRBV4-3 and TRBJ2-2, with D possibly TRBD1 on 6 matching bases. Trimming left V 2 bases short and J 3 bases short, with 10 bases between. Germline V gene lookup returns CDR1 LGHNA and CDR2 YSLEER. The CDR3 covers 15 residues. The CDR3 loop is CASSQRQGHTGELFF. The CDR3, as DNA: TGCGCCAGCAGCCAAAGGCAGGGGCACACCGGGGAGCTGTTTTTT.